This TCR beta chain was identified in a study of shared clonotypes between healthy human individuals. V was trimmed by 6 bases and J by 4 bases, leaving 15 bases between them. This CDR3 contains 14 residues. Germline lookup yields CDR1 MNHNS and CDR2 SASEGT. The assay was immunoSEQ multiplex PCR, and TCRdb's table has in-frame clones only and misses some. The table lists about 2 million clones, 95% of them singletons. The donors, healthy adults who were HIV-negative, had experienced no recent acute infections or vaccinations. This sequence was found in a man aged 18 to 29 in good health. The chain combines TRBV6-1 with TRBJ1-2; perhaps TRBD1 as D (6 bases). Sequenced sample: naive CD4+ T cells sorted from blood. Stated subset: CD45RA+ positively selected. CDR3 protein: CASSRGGLAYGYTF. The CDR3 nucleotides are TGTGCCAGCAGCCGAGGGGGACTGGCCTATGGCTACACCTTC.